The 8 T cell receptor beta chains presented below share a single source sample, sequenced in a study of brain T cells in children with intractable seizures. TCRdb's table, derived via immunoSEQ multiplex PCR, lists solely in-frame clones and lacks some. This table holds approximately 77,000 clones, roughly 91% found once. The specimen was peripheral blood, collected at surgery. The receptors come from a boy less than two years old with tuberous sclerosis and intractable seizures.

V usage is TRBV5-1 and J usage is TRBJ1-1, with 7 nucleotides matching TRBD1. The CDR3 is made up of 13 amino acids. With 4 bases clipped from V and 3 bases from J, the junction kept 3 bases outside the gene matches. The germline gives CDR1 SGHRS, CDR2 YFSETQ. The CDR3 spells CASSVGQDTEAFF. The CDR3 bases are TGCGCCAGCAGCGTAGGACAGGACACTGAAGCTTTCTTT.

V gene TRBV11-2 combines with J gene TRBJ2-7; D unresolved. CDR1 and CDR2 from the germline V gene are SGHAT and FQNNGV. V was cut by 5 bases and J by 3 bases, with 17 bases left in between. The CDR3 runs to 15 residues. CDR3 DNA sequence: TGTGCCAGCAGCCTAACAAGACCGGTGGTCTACGAGCAGTACTTC. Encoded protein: CASSLTRPVVYEQYF.

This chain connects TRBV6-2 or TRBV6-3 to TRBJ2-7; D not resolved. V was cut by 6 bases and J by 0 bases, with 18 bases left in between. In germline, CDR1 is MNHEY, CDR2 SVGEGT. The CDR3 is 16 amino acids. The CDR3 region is CASSLPAAESSYEQYF. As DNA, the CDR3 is TGTGCCAGCAGCCTGCCGGCGGCCGAGAGCTCCTACGAGCAGTACTTC.

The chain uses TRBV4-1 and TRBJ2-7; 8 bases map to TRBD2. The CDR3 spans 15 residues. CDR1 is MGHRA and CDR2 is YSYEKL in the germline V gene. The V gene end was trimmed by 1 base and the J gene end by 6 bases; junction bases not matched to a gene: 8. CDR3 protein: CASSQAGLGLGEQYF. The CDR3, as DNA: TGCGCCAGCAGCCAAGCGGGACTAGGCCTGGGCGAGCAGTACTTC.

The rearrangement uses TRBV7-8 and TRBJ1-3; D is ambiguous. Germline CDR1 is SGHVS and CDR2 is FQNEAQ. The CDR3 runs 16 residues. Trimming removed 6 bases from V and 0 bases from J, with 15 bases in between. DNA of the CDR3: TGTGCCAGCAGTTTGGGTACGGGCATCTCTGGAAACACCATATATTTT. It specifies CASSLGTGISGNTIYF.

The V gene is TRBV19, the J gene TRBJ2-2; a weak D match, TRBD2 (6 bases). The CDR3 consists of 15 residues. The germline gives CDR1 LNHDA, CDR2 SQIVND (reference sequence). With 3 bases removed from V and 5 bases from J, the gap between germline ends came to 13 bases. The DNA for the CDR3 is TGTGCCAGTAGTATCGGGCGACTAGTTACCGGGGAGCTGTTTTTT. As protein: CASSIGRLVTGELFF.

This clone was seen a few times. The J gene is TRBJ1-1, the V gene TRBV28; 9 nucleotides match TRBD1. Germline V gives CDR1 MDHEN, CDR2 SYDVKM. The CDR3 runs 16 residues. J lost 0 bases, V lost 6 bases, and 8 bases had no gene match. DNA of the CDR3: TGTGCCAGCAGCCCCGGGACAGGGTGGATGAACACTGAAGCTTTCTTT. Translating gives CASSPGTGWMNTEAFF.

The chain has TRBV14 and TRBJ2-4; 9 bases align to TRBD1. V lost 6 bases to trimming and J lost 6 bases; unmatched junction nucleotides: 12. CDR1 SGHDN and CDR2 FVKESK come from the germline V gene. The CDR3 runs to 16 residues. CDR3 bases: TGTGCCAGCAGTCTTTACCCACCGGGACAGGGAAACATTCAGTACTTC. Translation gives CASSLYPPGQGNIQYF.